One sample yielded the 21 T cell receptor beta chains listed below, sequenced in a study of OX40 agonist ivuxolimab in advanced cancers. Receptors were amplified or captured by the immunoSEQ multiplex PCR assay. Sourced from immuneACCESS, this table was stored by TCRdb with only in-frame sequences that have V and J called. A share of the clones is absent; for the studies checked, an unresolved V gene accounts for under half, and the remainder has no known explanation. In this sample the table shows about 43,000 clones, 75% to 90% of which occur a single time. 35% of the sample comes from the top ten. Sample: CD4+ or CD8+ T cells sorted from blood, taken in a trial of the OX40 agonist ivuxolimab. These receptors all stem from an adult with an advanced solid tumor such as melanoma, head and neck, liver or kidney cancer.

The V and J genes are TRBV19 and TRBJ2-6; TRBD1 matches 7 bases. The V and J ends lost 9 bases and 3 bases, in that order; junction bases with no gene match: 2. This CDR3 has 13 amino acids. Germline CDR1 and CDR2: LNHDA and SQIVND (reference sequence). Here the CDR3 reads CASTGVGANVLTF. The CDR3 DNA reads TGTGCCAGCACAGGGGTTGGGGCCAACGTCCTGACTTTC.

This chain joins TRBV2 and TRBJ2-5; the D gene is possibly TRBD1 (5 bases). The CDR3 has 12 residues. From germline, CDR1 is SNHLY and CDR2 FYNNEI. Deletions cut 7 bases from V and 4 bases from J, with 10 bases between. CDR3 DNA: TGTGCCAGCAATGGGGCAGGAGAGACCCAGTACTTC. Translating gives CASNGAGETQYF.

This rearrangement joins TRBV5-1 to TRBJ2-3, with 7 bases that match TRBD1. The CDR3 is made up of 13 amino acids. Germline V gene sequence: CDR1 SGHRS, CDR2 YFSETQ. J lost 4 bases, V lost 3 bases, and 2 bases had no gene match. The CDR3 DNA reads TGCGCCAGCAGCTCGACAGGGCCAGATACGCAGTATTTT. Its protein is CASSSTGPDTQYF.

The chain recombines TRBV30 with TRBJ1-5, with D maybe TRBD1 (6 bases). CDR1 is GTSNPN, CDR2 SVGIG, per germline (reference sequence). V was cut by 0 bases and J by 7 bases, with 10 bases left in between. There are 13 residues in the CDR3. In DNA, the CDR3 is TGTGCCTGGAGTGTACAGGGTAGACAGCCCCAGCATTTT. Its protein is CAWSVQGRQPQHF.

The rearrangement joins TRBV9 to TRBJ2-1, with TRBD1 matching over 9 bases. CDR1 is SGDLS, CDR2 YYNGEE, per germline. Trimming took 2 bases from V and 6 from J; bases not matched to a gene: 9. This CDR3 comprises 16 residues. The CDR3 coding sequence is TGTGCCAGCAGCGTTTTGCCGGACAGGGGTGGCAATGAGCAGTTCTTC. Protein product: CASSVLPDRGGNEQFF.

V and J are TRBV4-2 and TRBJ1-1; D is uncertain. V was clipped by 0 bases and J by 11 bases, with 13 bases between them. CDR1 and CDR2 from the germline V gene are LGHNA and YNFKEQ. This CDR3 has 13 residues. CDR3 loop: CASSQEGRYSAFF. Written as DNA, the CDR3 is TGTGCCAGCAGCCAAGAAGGCAGATACTCGGCTTTCTTT.

The chain recombines TRBV5-1 with TRBJ2-5; possibly TRBD2 for D (6 bases). V was cut by 1 base and J by 5 bases, with 12 bases left in between. From germline, CDR1 is SGHRS and CDR2 YFSETQ. The CDR3 has 14 residues. DNA of the CDR3: TGCGCCAGCAGCTTGTTAGGAGGGAAGGAGACCCAGTACTTC. It codes for CASSLLGGKETQYF.

In DNA, the CDR3 is TGTGCCAGCCGCCGGGGGTCCTCTGGAAACACCATATATTTT. Translating it yields CASRRGSSGNTIYF. The chain couples TRBV6-4 to TRBJ1-3, with D perhaps matching TRBD1 (5 bases). The CDR3 consists of 14 residues. V lost 8 bases and J lost 0, with 11 bases in between. Germline CDR1 is MRHNA and CDR2 is SNTAGT.

V and J are TRBV19 and TRBJ1-2; D is ambiguous. The CDR3 sequence is 14 residues long. The germline CDR1 and CDR2 sequences are LNHDA and SQIVND (reference sequence). Trimming shortened V by 1 base and J by 2 bases, and 8 bases separated the two germline ends. CDR3 coding DNA: TGTGCCAGTAGTATAGCTGCTGGGAACTATGGCTACACCTTC. Its protein product is CASSIAAGNYGYTF. Together with reference TRBV19 and TRBJ1-2, the CDR3 gives the full variable domain: DGGITQSPKYLFRKEGQNVTLSCEQNLNHDAMYWYRQDPGQGLRLIYYSQIVNDFQKGDIAEGYSVSREKKESFPLTVTSAQKNPTAFYLCASSIAAGNYGYTFGSGTRLTVV.

This clone has a single count. V is TRBV4-1 and J is TRBJ2-3; 8 bases map to TRBD2. The CDR3 is 16 residues long. The J segment lost 0 bases and the V segment lost 1 base, leaving 3 bases of the junction unmatched. CDR1 MGHRA and CDR2 YSYEKL come from the germline V gene. The CDR3 DNA reads TGCGCCAGCAGCCAAGGGCGGGGGGCTAGCACAGATACGCAGTATTTT. It specifies CASSQGRGASTDTQYF.

This clone was found a few times. The V call is TRBV6-9, the J call TRBJ2-5; D remains unclear. Trimming left V 7 bases short and J 0 bases short, with 3 bases between. There are 11 residues in the CDR3. The germline V gene encodes CDR1 MNHGY and CDR2 SVAAGI. The CDR3 DNA sequence: TGTGCCAGCACGGACCAAGAGACCCAGTACTTC. Amino acid sequence: CASTDQETQYF.

The chain uses TRBV7-2 and TRBJ2-7; 10 positions match TRBD2. The CDR3 is 14 amino acids. The germline V gene has CDR1 SGHTA and CDR2 FQGNSA. The V and J ends lost 2 bases and 3 bases, in that order; junction bases with no gene match: 1. The CDR3 reads CASSLTSGVYEQYF. The CDR3, as DNA: TGTGCCAGCAGCTTAACTAGCGGGGTCTACGAGCAGTACTTC.

V and J are TRBV7-2 and TRBJ2-6; TRBD2 matches at 9 bases. The V segment lost 0 bases and the J segment 2 bases; nucleotides outside the gene matches: 8. The CDR3 totals 19 residues. Germline V gene sequence: CDR1 SGHTA, CDR2 FQGNSA. The CDR3 nucleotides read TGTGCCAGCAGCTTAGCGGCTAGCGGGAACTCTCCTGGGGCCAACGTCCTGACTTTC. Its translation: CASSLAASGNSPGANVLTF. The full variable domain, in which reference TRBV7-2 and TRBJ2-6 provide the parts outside the CDR3, is GAGVSQSPSNKVTEKGKDVELRCDPISGHTALYWYRQSLGQGLEFLIYFQGNSAPDKSGLPSDRFSAERTGGSVSTLTIQRTQQEDSAVYLCASSLAASGNSPGANVLTFGAGSRLTVL.

This sequence joins TRBV29-1 and TRBJ2-2; a possible D gene is TRBD2 (5 bases). This CDR3 comprises 13 residues. CDR1 is SQVTM and CDR2 is ANQGSEA in the germline V gene. V was shortened by 0 bases and J by 5 bases, with 7 bases between the two germline ends. The CDR3 nucleotides read TGCAGCGTTGAAGATACTAGTACCGGGGAGCTGTTTTTT. Translating gives CSVEDTSTGELFF.

This rearrangement joins TRBV5-1 to TRBJ2-5; D uncertain. The DNA matches TRBJ2-7 better at its end, which makes the J call doubtful. Germline CDR1 reads SGHRS; CDR2 reads YFSETQ. This CDR3 has 13 amino acids. The DNA for the CDR3 is TGCGCCAGCAGCTTGGGGCCCGAATACGAGCAGTACTTC. Amino acid sequence: CASSLGPEYEQYF.

The chain uses TRBV28 and TRBJ1-2; no definite D call. The CDR3 totals 13 residues. Germline CDR1 is MDHEN and CDR2 is SYDVKM. Trimming removed 3 bases from V and 3 bases from J, with 8 bases in between. The CDR3: CASSLTGDYGYTF. CDR3 bases: TGTGCCAGCAGTTTGACCGGAGACTATGGCTACACCTTC.

V is TRBV4-3 and J is TRBJ1-2, with 8 nucleotides matching TRBD1. This CDR3 spans 16 amino acids. From germline, CDR1 is LGHNA and CDR2 YSLEER. V trimming: 4 bases; J trimming: 4 bases; junction bases outside the gene matches: 11. This CDR3 is CASSPHSGQVLYGYTF. The CDR3 DNA reads as TGCGCCAGCAGCCCTCATTCGGGACAGGTACTCTATGGCTACACCTTC.

V is TRBV6-1 and J is TRBJ2-1, with a possible D match to TRBD2 (5 bases). Between the trimmed V and J ends, which lost 6 bases and 13 bases, there was a span of 19 bases. The CDR3 runs to 13 residues. CDR1 and CDR2 (germline): MNHNS, SASEGT. As DNA, the CDR3 is TGTGCCAGCAGGGACTGGAAATCAATGGTTCAGTTCTTC. It codes for CASRDWKSMVQFF.

This clone has just a few counts. The CDR3 loop is CAWRAWGPGEAFF. The CDR3 nucleotides read TGTGCCTGGAGGGCCTGGGGGCCCGGGGAAGCTTTCTTT. V and J are TRBV30 and TRBJ1-1; maybe TRBD1 (6 bases). Germline V gene data show CDR1 as GTSNPN and CDR2 as SVGIG (reference sequence). V lost 3 bases to trimming and J lost 8 bases, with 16 bases between them. CDR3 size: 13 residues.

The gene calls are TRBV7-3 and TRBJ2-7; possibly TRBD1 for D (6 bases). V lost 5 bases to trimming and J lost 7 bases, with 15 bases between them. The CDR3 consists of 13 residues. Looked up from germline, CDR1 is SGHTA and CDR2 is FQGTGA. The CDR3 DNA reads as TGTGCCAGCAGCCCCGCAGGGGCGAGGGAGCAGTACTTC. It is translated as CASSPAGAREQYF. The full variable domain, rest sourced from reference TRBV7-3 and TRBJ2-7, is GAGVSQTPSNKVTEKGKYVELRCDPISGHTALYWYRQSLGQGPEFLIYFQGTGAADDSGLPNDRFFAVRPEGSVSTLKIQRTERGDSAVYLCASSPAGAREQYFGPGTRLTVT.

The chain recombines TRBV12-1 with TRBJ2-6; no DNA check was done on the table's D call, TRBD1. TRBV12-1 is recorded as a pseudogene. The CDR3 runs to 18 residues. The CDR3 bases are TGTGCCAGCAGAGAACCGGGACAGTTACTTTCTGGGGCCAACGTCCTGACTTTC. Its protein product is CASREPGQLLSGANVLTF.